Following are 11 T cell receptor beta chains from one sample sequenced in a study of T cell responses to AZD1222 COVID-19 vaccine. The assay was immunoSEQ multiplex PCR, and TCRdb's table has in-frame clones only and misses some. Counted here are about 110,000 clones, roughly 86% occurring once; the ten biggest clones make up around 13%. This specimen consisted of peripheral blood, obtained on day 0 of MenACWY control vaccination. The receptors stem from an adult in good health.

This clone appeared a single time. This sequence joins TRBV3-1 (or the pseudogene TRBV3-2) and TRBJ1-2; TRBD1 aligns across 7 bases. Losses at the gene ends were 2 bases for V and 6 bases for J; bases not matched to a gene: 9. The CDR3 loop spans 15 amino acids. Germline V gives CDR1 LGHDT, CDR2 YNNKEL (reference sequence). CDR3 region: CASSQPDRVDDGYTF. The CDR3 region has the DNA TGTGCCAGCAGCCAACCCGACAGGGTGGACGATGGCTACACCTTC.

The V call is TRBV9, the J call TRBJ1-3, with D unresolved. This CDR3 has 16 residues. The germline V gene encodes CDR1 SGDLS and CDR2 YYNGEE. V lost 0 bases and J lost 1, with 11 bases in between. The CDR3 DNA reads TGTGCCAGCAGCGTAGGGGTCAGGACTTCTGGAAACACCATATATTTT. Translation: CASSVGVRTSGNTIYF.

Written as DNA, the CDR3 is TGTGCCAGCAGTACGTTAGACAACCTTCAGTTCTTC. Translation: CASSTLDNLQFF. The V call is TRBV6-2 or TRBV6-3, the J call TRBJ2-1, with no clear D. The germline V gene has CDR1 MNHEY and CDR2 SVGEGT. CDR3 size: 12 residues. Trimming stripped 5 bases from V and 13 bases from J, with 15 bases between.

V gene TRBV13 combines with J gene TRBJ2-1; weak D call: TRBD2 (6 bases). CDR1 is PRHDT and CDR2 is FYEKMQ in the germline V gene (reference sequence). This CDR3 spans 16 amino acids. V was shortened by 1 base and J by 0 bases, with 10 bases between the two germline ends. CDR3 residues: CASSLVRDPSYNEQFF. For the CDR3, the DNA is TGTGCCAGCAGCTTAGTGCGGGACCCCTCCTACAATGAGCAGTTCTTC.

V usage is TRBV3-1 (or the pseudogene TRBV3-2) and J usage is TRBJ1-2; D is undetermined. This CDR3 comprises 12 residues. The V gene's germline CDR1 is LGHDT and CDR2 YNNKEL (reference sequence). Trimming took 2 bases from V and 0 from J, leaving 1 base between them. CDR3 coding DNA: TGTGCCAGCAGCCAAACTAACTATGGCTACACCTTC. It codes for CASSQTNYGYTF.

This rearrangement joins TRBV7-2 to TRBJ1-5; D remains unclear. Germline V gene sequence: CDR1 SGHTA, CDR2 FQGNSA. The ends were cut back, 2 bases at V and 0 bases at J, with 14 bases in the middle. CDR3 length: 17 amino acids. In nucleotides, the CDR3 is TGTGCCAGCAGCTTAAGAAGGTCAGCTTATAGCAATCAGCCCCAGCATTTT. Protein sequence: CASSLRRSAYSNQPQHF.

In regard to this clone: The sample holds other DNA sequences that translate to the same CDR3. The V call is TRBV30, the J call TRBJ1-1, with unresolved D. The CDR3 totals 13 residues. In germline, CDR1 is GTSNPN, CDR2 SVGIG (reference sequence). Trimming shortened V by 0 bases and J by 0 bases, and 5 bases separated the two germline ends. This CDR3 is CAWSVLVNTEAFF. CDR3 in DNA: TGTGCCTGGAGTGTATTGGTGAACACTGAAGCTTTCTTT. The entire variable domain, with the rest obtained from reference TRBV30 and TRBJ1-1, is as follows: SQTIHQWPATLVQPVGSPLSLECTVEGTSNPNLYWYRQAAGRGLQLLFYSVGIGQISSEVPQNLSASRPQDRQFILSSKKLLLSDSGFYLCAWSVLVNTEAFFGQGTRLTVV.

This rearrangement joins TRBV3-1 (or the pseudogene TRBV3-2) to TRBJ1-6, with 8 bases matching TRBD1. The V segment lost 1 base and the J segment 0 bases; nucleotides outside the gene matches: 8. Germline assignment: CDR1 LGHDT and CDR2 YNNKEL (reference sequence). The CDR3 consists of 19 residues. In DNA form, the CDR3 reads TGTGCCAGCAGCCAAGTTTGGACAGGGCGCAGCTCCTATAATTCACCCCTCCACTTT. Translating it yields CASSQVWTGRSSYNSPLHF.

The chain is built from TRBV2 and TRBJ1-5, with D perhaps TRBD1 (5 bases). Germline V gives CDR1 SNHLY, CDR2 FYNNEI. The CDR3 loop spans 15 amino acids. The V end was cut by 3 bases, the J end by 0 bases, with 9 bases between. The CDR3, as DNA: TGTGCCAGCAGTGATGAAGGGGCTAGCAATCAGCCCCAGCATTTT. Translating it yields CASSDEGASNQPQHF.

This rearrangement joins TRBV19 to TRBJ1-2; 9 nucleotides align to TRBD1. The junction had 19 bases not matched to a gene; V was cut back by 9 bases and J by 2 bases. CDR1 and CDR2 (germline): LNHDA, SQIVND (reference sequence). The CDR3 sequence is 18 residues long. CDR3 amino acids: CASKTRLLLGTGNYGYTF. The CDR3 nucleotides are TGTGCCAGCAAAACCCGCCTTCTCCTCGGGACAGGGAACTATGGCTACACCTTC.

This rearrangement joins TRBV30 to TRBJ2-3; D is possibly TRBD2 (5 bases). Trimming removed 3 bases at V and 6 bases at J, with 16 bases between. The CDR3 consists of 14 residues. The V gene's germline CDR1 is GTSNPN and CDR2 SVGIG (reference sequence). The CDR3 protein is CAWSLQAGPDTQYF. The CDR3 nucleotides are TGTGCCTGGAGCTTGCAGGCGGGTCCGGATACGCAGTATTTT.